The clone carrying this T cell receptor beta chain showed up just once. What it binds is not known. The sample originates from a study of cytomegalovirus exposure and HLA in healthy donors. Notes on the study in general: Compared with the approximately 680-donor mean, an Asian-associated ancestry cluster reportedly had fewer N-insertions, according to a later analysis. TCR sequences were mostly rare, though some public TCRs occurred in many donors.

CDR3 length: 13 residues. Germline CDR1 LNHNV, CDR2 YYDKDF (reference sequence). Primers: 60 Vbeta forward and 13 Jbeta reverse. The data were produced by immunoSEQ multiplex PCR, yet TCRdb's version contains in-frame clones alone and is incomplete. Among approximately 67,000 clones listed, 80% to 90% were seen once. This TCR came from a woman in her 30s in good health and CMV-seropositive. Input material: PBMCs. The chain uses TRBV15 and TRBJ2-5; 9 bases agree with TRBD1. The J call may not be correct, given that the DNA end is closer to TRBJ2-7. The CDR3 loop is CATSSRQGVEQYF. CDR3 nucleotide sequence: TGTGCCACCAGCAGTAGACAGGGGGTCGAGCAGTACTTC.